The table lists the clone carrying this TCR beta chain with a few counts. Its antigen is as yet unknown. This sample stems from a study of cytomegalovirus exposure and HLA in healthy donors. Background on the study: HLA-typed donors contributed some 83 million unique TCRs, which were held in an early data release. Broader study findings: HLA restriction was apparent for most CMV-associated TCR beta chains in a later analysis.

PCR amplification relied on 60 Vbeta primers (plus 13 Jbeta primers). The repertoire was sequenced with immunoSEQ multiplex PCR; TCRdb's copy has only in-frame clones and lacks some. There are approximately 150,000 clones in the sample; approximately 80% occur only once, and 3.7% lies in the top ten. Germline CDR1 is SGHRS and CDR2 is YFSETQ. With 5 bases clipped from V and 7 bases from J, the junction kept 9 bases outside the gene matches. The CDR3 covers 13 residues. The TCR comes from a man aged 25 to 40 in good health and CMV-seropositive. The chain couples TRBV5-1 to TRBJ2-7; 7 nucleotides match TRBD1. The sample comprised PBMCs. The CDR3 DNA sequence: TGCGCCAGCAGTTCCGGGACAGAGGGGGAGCAGTACTTC. Its translation is CASSSGTEGEQYF.